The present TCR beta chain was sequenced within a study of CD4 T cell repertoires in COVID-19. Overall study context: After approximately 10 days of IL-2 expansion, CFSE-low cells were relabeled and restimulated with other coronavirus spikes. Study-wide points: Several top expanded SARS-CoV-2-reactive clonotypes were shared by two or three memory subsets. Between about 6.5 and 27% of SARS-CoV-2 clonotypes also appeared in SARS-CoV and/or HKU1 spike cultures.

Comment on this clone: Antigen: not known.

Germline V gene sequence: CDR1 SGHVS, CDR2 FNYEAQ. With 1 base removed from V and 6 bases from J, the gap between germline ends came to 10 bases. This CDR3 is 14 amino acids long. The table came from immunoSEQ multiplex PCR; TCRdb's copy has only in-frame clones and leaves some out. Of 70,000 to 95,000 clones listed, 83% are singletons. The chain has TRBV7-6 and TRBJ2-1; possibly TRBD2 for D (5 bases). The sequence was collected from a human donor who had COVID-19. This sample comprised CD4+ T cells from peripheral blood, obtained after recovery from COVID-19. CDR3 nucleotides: TGTGCCAGCAGCTTAGATTTAGCGATCAATGAGCAGTTCTTC. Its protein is CASSLDLAINEQFF.